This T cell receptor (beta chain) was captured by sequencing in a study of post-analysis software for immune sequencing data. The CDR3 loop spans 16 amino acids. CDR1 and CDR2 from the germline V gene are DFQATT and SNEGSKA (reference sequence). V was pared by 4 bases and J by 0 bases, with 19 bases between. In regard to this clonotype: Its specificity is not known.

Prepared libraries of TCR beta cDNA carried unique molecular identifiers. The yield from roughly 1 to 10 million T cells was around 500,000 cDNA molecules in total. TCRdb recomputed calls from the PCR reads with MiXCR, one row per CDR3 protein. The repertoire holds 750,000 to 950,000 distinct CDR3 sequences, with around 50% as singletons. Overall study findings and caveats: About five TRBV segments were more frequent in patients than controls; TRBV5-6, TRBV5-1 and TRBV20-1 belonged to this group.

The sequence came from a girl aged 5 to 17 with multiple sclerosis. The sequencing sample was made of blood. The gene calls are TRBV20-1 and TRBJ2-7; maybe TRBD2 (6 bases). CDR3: CSATGVARGRSYEQYF. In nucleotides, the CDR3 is TGCAGTGCTACCGGGGTAGCGCGGGGCCGCTCCTACGAGCAGTACTTC.